This TCR beta chain was identified in a study of blood T cells in healthy people across ages. Study background: Template switching caught about one barcoded beta molecule for each two T cells. Overall study findings and caveats: Both naive CD4+ cell counts and diversity were greater in long-lived donors than in aged donors.

A single count supports this clonotype. Its antigen is undetermined. A second roughly 6 to 11 cycle PCR used barcoded and J-beta primers. TCRdb reprocessed the 5' RACE reads with MiXCR, giving one entry per CDR3 protein. Here the sample spans approximately 800,000 distinct CDR3 sequences, around a quarter being singletons. The germline CDR1 and CDR2 sequences are DFQATT and SNEGSKA (reference sequence). V lost 1 base and J lost 7, with 11 bases in between. The CDR3 is made up of 13 amino acids. The data also belong to a second study, concerning T cells of mothers and their children. That report notes: Whether pairs are related or unrelated, thymic selection shapes their TCR recombination output in much the same way. T cell clones that were persistent and microchimeric went undetected.

This chain links TRBV20-1 with TRBJ2-1; no clear D gene. This sequence originates from a boy aged 5-17 years in good health. The sequenced sample was blood. Here the CDR3 reads CSARVGAKNEQFF. The CDR3 DNA is TGCAGTGCTAGAGTCGGAGCGAAGAATGAGCAGTTCTTC.